Below, 26 T cell receptor beta chains from the same sample are listed, as sequenced in a study of T cells in localized non-small cell lung cancer. TCRdb's copy holds only in-frame clones and misses some; the assay was immunoSEQ multiplex PCR. This repertoire shows around 35,000 clones, 80% found once; its top ten account for about 16%. This specimen was peripheral blood, taken before any cancer treatment. The receptors were gathered from a male donor at least 60 years old with stage III squamous cell lung carcinoma.

The chain joins TRBV19 to TRBJ1-5, with D hard to call. Germline V gives CDR1 LNHDA, CDR2 SQIVND (reference sequence). Trimming removed 4 bases from V and 2 bases from J, with 6 bases in between. The CDR3 has 13 residues. CDR3 sequence reads: CASSREGNQPQHF. The CDR3 nucleotides are TGTGCCAGTAGTAGGGAGGGCAATCAGCCCCAGCATTTT.

The chain is built from TRBV7-2 and TRBJ1-5; D remains ambiguous. V lost 2 bases and J 0 bases, leaving 14 bases between the germline ends. The CDR3 totals 17 residues. Per the germline V gene, CDR1 is SGHTA and CDR2 is FQGNSA. CDR3 bases: TGTGCCAGCAGCTTAAATGGACCGAGGAATAGCAATCAGCCCCAGCATTTT. Protein product: CASSLNGPRNSNQPQHF.

This clone was observed a single time. This chain uses TRBV5-1 with TRBJ1-1; 7 bases line up with TRBD1. This CDR3 is 15 amino acids long. V shed 0 bases and J 0 bases; nucleotides not matched to a gene: 2. Germline V gene lookup returns CDR1 SGHRS and CDR2 YFSETQ. The CDR3 loop reads CASSLGQGMNTEAFF. The CDR3 region has the DNA TGCGCCAGCAGCTTGGGACAGGGCATGAACACTGAAGCTTTCTTT.

This chain connects TRBV6-5 to TRBJ2-7; maybe TRBD2 (7 bases). Trimming cost V 6 bases and J 3 bases, with 18 bases left between them. This CDR3 region has 15 residues. CDR1 is MNHEY, CDR2 SVGAGI, per germline. In DNA, the CDR3 is TGTGCCAGCAGGACGGGGGGCAATACCGACTACGAGCAGTACTTC. This codes for CASRTGGNTDYEQYF.

V is TRBV5-6 and J is TRBJ1-2; D is uncertain. Germline CDR1 and CDR2: SGHDT and YYEEEE. CDR3 size: 16 residues. V lost 3 bases and J 4 bases, leaving 19 bases between the germline ends. The CDR3 DNA follows: TGTGCCAGCAGCTCGAAACCACCCCTTAAGGGCTATGGCTACACCTTC. Residues: CASSSKPPLKGYGYTF. Based on the CDR3 plus reference TRBV5-6 and TRBJ1-2, the full variable domain is DAGVTQSPTHLIKTRGQQVTLRCSPKSGHDTVSWYQQALGQGPQFIFQYYEEEERQRGNFPDRFSGHQFPNYSSELNVNALLLGDSALYLCASSSKPPLKGYGYTFGSGTRLTVV.

Concerning this clone itself: A far larger clone is only one base removed, so a read error is likely. This chain uses TRBV28 with TRBJ2-5, with a weak D call TRBD1 (5 bases). This CDR3 contains 13 residues. Germline V CDR1 and CDR2: MDHEN, SYDVKM. V was trimmed by 5 bases and J by 1 base, leaving 8 bases between them. CDR3 residues: CASSDQGQETQYF. CDR3 DNA sequence: TGTGCCAGCAGTGATCAGGGCCAAGAGACCCAGTACTTC. The full variable domain, completed using reference TRBV28 and TRBJ2-5, is DVKVTQSSRYLVKRTGEKVFLECVQDMDHENMFWYRQDPGLGLRLIYFSYDVKMKEKGDIPEGYSVSREKKERFSLILESASTNQTSMYLCASSDQGQETQYFGPGTRLLVL.

The rearrangement joins TRBV29-1 to TRBJ1-1; D not certain. The CDR3 has 11 amino acids. Germline CDR1 is SQVTM and CDR2 is ANQGSEA. V shed 6 bases and J shed 7 bases, with 12 bases lying between them. CDR3 DNA: TGCAGCGTCTTCAGAGATTTTGAAGCTTTCTTT. Its translation is CSVFRDFEAFF.

This sequence joins TRBV11-2 and TRBJ2-1, with unresolved D. Germline values: CDR1 SGHAT, CDR2 FQNNGV. The V end was cut by 7 bases, the J end by 0 bases, with 13 bases between. There are 15 residues in the CDR3. The CDR3 reads CASIESPSSYNEQFF. In DNA form, the CDR3 reads TGTGCCAGCATTGAAAGTCCAAGCTCCTACAATGAGCAGTTCTTC.

The chain joins TRBV6-6 to TRBJ1-4; D unresolved. Per the germline V gene, CDR1 is MNHNY and CDR2 is SVGAGI (reference sequence). This CDR3 contains 14 residues. The V end lost 2 bases, the J end lost 0 bases, and 4 bases lay between the germline ends. CDR3 sequence (DNA): TGTGCCAGCAGTTACCTGACAACTAATGAAAAACTGTTTTTT. Translated: CASSYLTTNEKLFF.

The V gene is TRBV19, the J gene TRBJ1-5, with D perhaps matching TRBD1 (5 bases). The CDR3 contains 14 residues. The germline V and J ends were trimmed by 10 bases and 6 bases, with 19 bases remaining between them. CDR1 and CDR2 from the germline V gene are LNHDA and SQIVND (reference sequence). In DNA, the CDR3 is TGTGCCACCGCGGAGGGGATGTTGGGTCAGCCCCAGCATTTT. Translating gives CATAEGMLGQPQHF.

This clone has a single count. The CDR3 sequence is CASSTPGQGALKTQYF. CDR3 nucleotides: TGTGCCAGCAGCACACCGGGACAGGGGGCTTTGAAGACCCAGTACTTC. J is TRBJ2-5 and V is TRBV5-6, with 12 bases matching TRBD1. Germline V gene data show CDR1 as SGHDT and CDR2 as YYEEEE. The CDR3 spans 16 residues. Losses at the gene ends were 4 bases for V and 6 bases for J; bases not matched to a gene: 10.

V usage is TRBV6-6 and J usage is TRBJ2-7, with 9 nucleotides matching TRBD1. This CDR3 has 14 amino acids. The germline V gene encodes CDR1 MNHNY and CDR2 SVGAGI (reference sequence). V gave up 7 bases and J gave up 6 bases; unmatched junction bases: 10. The CDR3 region is CASTLRTGVAEQYF. The CDR3 DNA sequence: TGTGCCAGCACCCTTCGGACAGGGGTTGCCGAGCAGTACTTC.

The rearrangement uses TRBV18 and TRBJ1-4; 7 bases line up with TRBD1. V trimming: 2 bases; J trimming: 8 bases; junction bases outside the gene matches: 2. The CDR3 loop spans 13 amino acids. Per the germline V gene, CDR1 is KGHSH and CDR2 is LQKENI. In DNA, the CDR3 is TGTGCCAGCTCACCAGAGACAGGGGAAAAACTGTTTTTT. This translates into CASSPETGEKLFF.

V is TRBV5-1 and J is TRBJ1-3; possible D gene TRBD1, 5 bases. Germline values: CDR1 SGHRS, CDR2 YFSETQ. CDR3 size: 14 residues. Trimming took 1 base from V and 1 from J, leaving 6 bases between them. In DNA, the CDR3 is TGCGCCAGCAGCTTGCGGGGGTCTGGAAACACCATATATTTT. Translation gives CASSLRGSGNTIYF.

The chain is built from TRBV13 and TRBJ1-4; D gene uncertain. The CDR3 totals 12 residues. CDR1 and CDR2 from the germline V gene are PRHDT and FYEKMQ (reference sequence). V gave up 5 bases and J gave up 8 bases, with 9 bases separating them. CDR3 bases: TGTGCCAGCAGCCTAACAAAGGAAAAACTGTTTTTT. Its translation: CASSLTKEKLFF.

This rearrangement joins TRBV11-2 to TRBJ2-1; D ambiguous. The germline V and J ends were trimmed by 9 bases and 0 bases, with 9 bases remaining between them. CDR3 size: 13 residues. From germline, CDR1 is SGHAT and CDR2 FQNNGV. The CDR3 protein is CASEQTSYNEQFF. The CDR3 DNA is TGTGCCAGTGAACAGACCTCCTACAATGAGCAGTTCTTC.

V gene TRBV19 combines with J gene TRBJ1-5; D not resolved. The CDR3 sequence is 12 residues long. CDR1 and CDR2 (germline): LNHDA, SQIVND (reference sequence). Trimming pared 1 base from V and 2 bases from J, leaving 0 bases between. The CDR3 is CASSIGNQPQHF. The DNA for the CDR3 is TGTGCCAGTAGTATAGGCAATCAGCCCCAGCATTTT.

The CDR3 sequence: CASSPGVSPYGYTF. The CDR3 DNA is TGTGCCAGCAGTCCGGGGGTGTCCCCCTATGGCTACACCTTC. The J gene is TRBJ1-2, the V gene TRBV2; TRBD1 might be the D (5 bases). Germline CDR1 SNHLY, CDR2 FYNNEI. The CDR3 has 14 residues. V was shortened by 5 bases and J by 4 bases, with 14 bases between the two germline ends.

The CDR3 region is CASSRPGQGYNEQFF. Here the CDR3 DNA reads TGTGCCAGCAGCAGGCCGGGACAGGGATACAATGAGCAGTTCTTC. The V and J genes are TRBV21-1 and TRBJ2-1; the D segment call TRBD1 is taken from the table without a DNA check. TRBV21-1 is a pseudogene. This CDR3 contains 15 residues.

With respect to this clone: Relative to the germline gene, one junction end is altered; a read error may explain this. The gene calls are TRBV28 and TRBJ2-5; D is unclear. This CDR3 comprises 13 residues. Germline CDR1 reads MDHEN; CDR2 reads SYDVKM. CDR3 nucleotides: TGTGCCAGCGAGTTCGGCGGCCAAGGGACCCAGTACTTC. As protein: CASEFGGQGTQYF.

V and J are TRBV4-3 and TRBJ2-1; D may be TRBD1 (5 bases). This CDR3 contains 15 residues. Germline CDR1 LGHNA, CDR2 YSLEER. The V end lost 0 bases, the J end lost 5 bases, and 11 bases lay between the germline ends. The DNA of the CDR3 is TGCGCCAGCAGCCAAGACTGGGGCGATCACAATGAGCAGTTCTTC. Encoded protein: CASSQDWGDHNEQFF.

In its sample, this clone was seen a few times. Other DNA sequences in the same sample also yield this CDR3. The chain employs TRBV11-2 and TRBJ2-7, with 7 bases identical to TRBD1. Germline V gene sequence: CDR1 SGHAT, CDR2 FQNNGV. The CDR3 length is 13 residues. J lost 1 base, V lost 5 bases, and 2 bases had no gene match. DNA of the CDR3: TGTGCCAGCAGCCTACAGGGGTCCTACGAGCAGTACTTC. This translates into CASSLQGSYEQYF.

This chain uses TRBV4-3 with TRBJ2-5; weak D call: TRBD1 (5 bases). Germline lookup yields CDR1 LGHNA and CDR2 YSLEER. V was trimmed by 3 bases and J by 4 bases, leaving 12 bases between them. The CDR3 has 14 residues. As DNA, the CDR3 is TGCGCCAGCAGCCAGGGGCAAGGGCGAGAGACCCAGTACTTC. This gives the protein CASSQGQGRETQYF.

The CDR3 loop reads CASSLFEREANQPQHF. The DNA of the CDR3 is TGTGCCAGCAGTTTATTTGAGCGGGAAGCCAATCAGCCCCAGCATTTT. This chain connects TRBV28 to TRBJ1-5; D uncertain. V gave up 1 base and J gave up 3 bases, with 13 bases separating them. The CDR3 has 16 residues. The germline V gene has CDR1 MDHEN and CDR2 SYDVKM.

This rearrangement joins TRBV6-6 to TRBJ2-2; no firm D call. This CDR3 is 16 amino acids long. The V and J ends lost 6 bases and 3 bases respectively, with 17 bases between them. Germline loops: CDR1 MNHNY, CDR2 SVGAGI (reference sequence). The CDR3 loop is CASSRQVGMDTGELFF. In nucleotides, the CDR3 is TGTGCCAGCAGCCGTCAAGTGGGGATGGACACCGGGGAGCTGTTTTTT.

This clone is categorized as large (0.1 to 1%). The J gene is TRBJ2-1, the V gene TRBV12-5; D might be TRBD1 or TRBD2, each matching 5 bases. Germline V gives CDR1 LGHNT, CDR2 FRNRAP. V dropped 1 base and J dropped 2 bases, with 9 bases sitting between them. The length of the CDR3 is 15 residues. The CDR3 DNA sequence: TGTGCTAGTGGTTTGGGAGGGACGGCCTACAATGAGCAGTTCTTC. This encodes CASGLGGTAYNEQFF.